This entry lists 31 T cell receptor beta chains sequenced from one sample in a study of cytomegalovirus exposure and HLA in healthy donors. In the PCR, 60 Vbeta and 13 Jbeta primers were used. The table came from immunoSEQ multiplex PCR; TCRdb's copy has only in-frame clones and leaves some out. This repertoire shows approximately 120,000 clones, around 75% found once; its top ten account for about 3.4%. The specimen was PBMCs. These receptor sequences come from a man younger than 40 in good health and CMV-seronegative.

This clone has just a few counts. The V call is TRBV5-5, the J call TRBJ1-5; 7 positions match TRBD1. The V gene end was trimmed by 0 bases and the J gene end by 9 bases; junction bases not matched to a gene: 18. CDR1 is SGHKS and CDR2 is YYEKEE in the germline V gene (reference sequence). This CDR3 spans 18 amino acids. The CDR3 loop is CASSLDIRDSRSLGPQHF. In DNA form, the CDR3 reads TGTGCCAGCAGCTTGGACATCCGGGACAGTAGGTCCTTAGGGCCCCAGCATTTT.

The sample holds a few counts of this clone. The V and J genes are TRBV7-2 and TRBJ1-6; 8 nucleotides align to TRBD1. The germline V gene has CDR1 SGHTA and CDR2 FQGNSA. The CDR3 is 15 amino acids. V lost 7 bases and J lost 5; bases outside the gene matches: 7. CDR3 coding DNA: TGTGCCAGCAACCAGGGGGCGGCGAATAATTCACCCCTCCACTTT. It is translated as CASNQGAANNSPLHF.

This clone showed up just once. The V and J genes are TRBV9 and TRBJ2-1, with TRBD2 matching 9 bases. The CDR3 sequence is 15 residues long. V lost 6 bases, J lost 4 bases, and 8 bases stayed unmatched. The germline V gene has CDR1 SGDLS and CDR2 YYNGEE. The CDR3 sequence: CASNPAGGPYNEQFF. CDR3 coding DNA: TGTGCCAGCAACCCAGCGGGAGGACCATACAATGAGCAGTTCTTC. Full variable domain (missing parts from reference TRBV9 and TRBJ2-1): DSGVTQTPKHLITATGQRVTLRCSPRSGDLSVYWYQQSLDQGLQFLIQYYNGEERAKGNILERFSAQQFPDLHSELNLSSLELGDSALYFCASNPAGGPYNEQFFGPGTRLTVL.

The chain links TRBV27 to TRBJ2-1, with 10 bases fitting TRBD2. With V trimmed by 1 base and J by 0 bases, 12 bases remained unmatched. The CDR3 spans 20 residues. The germline CDR1 and CDR2 sequences are MNHEY and SMNVEV (reference sequence). This CDR3 reads CASSLYPPASGSGSYNEQFF. CDR3 nucleotides: TGTGCCAGCAGTTTATACCCGCCGGCTAGCGGGAGTGGCTCCTACAATGAGCAGTTCTTC.

The chain joins TRBV5-4 to TRBJ2-3, with 11 bases aligning to TRBD1. Germline CDR1 reads SGHNT; CDR2 reads YYREEE (reference sequence). The trim removed 5 bases at V and 3 bases at J, leaving 8 bases unmatched. CDR3 length: 16 residues. The chain's CDR3 is CASRLRTGGVTDTQYF. The CDR3 DNA follows: TGTGCCAGCAGACTCCGGACAGGGGGCGTTACAGATACGCAGTATTTT.

The rearrangement joins TRBV11-2 to TRBJ2-5; D not certain. The CDR3 length is 11 residues. Trimming left V 4 bases short and J 3 bases short, with 3 bases between. Germline CDR1 is SGHAT and CDR2 is FQNNGV. Here the CDR3 DNA reads TGTGCCAGCAGCTCCGAAGAGACCCAGTACTTC. Amino acids: CASSSEETQYF. The whole variable domain, remainder taken from reference TRBV11-2 and TRBJ2-5, is EAGVAQSPRYKIIEKRQSVAFWCNPISGHATLYWYQQILGQGPKLLIQFQNNGVVDDSQLPKDRFSAERLKGVDSTLKIQPAKLEDSAVYLCASSSEETQYFGPGTRLLVL.

The chain carries TRBV2 and TRBJ1-1; no firm D call. This CDR3 is built from 15 residues. V lost 5 bases to trimming and J lost 3 bases, with 16 bases between them. The germline V gene has CDR1 SNHLY and CDR2 FYNNEI. CDR3 region: CASSLSLTAYTEAFF. CDR3 nucleotide sequence: TGTGCCAGCAGTTTATCCCTTACAGCTTACACTGAAGCTTTCTTT.

V is TRBV7-2 and J is TRBJ1-1; D is perhaps TRBD1 (5 bases). Germline assignment: CDR1 SGHTA and CDR2 FQGNSA. There are 15 residues in the CDR3. Deletions cut 5 bases from V and 0 bases from J, with 13 bases between. DNA for the CDR3: TGTGCCAGCAGCCCTAGCGGGGGGATGAACACTGAAGCTTTCTTT. This sequence encodes CASSPSGGMNTEAFF.

V usage is TRBV18 and J usage is TRBJ2-3, with D perhaps matching TRBD2 (5 bases). Germline V lookup: CDR1 KGHSH, CDR2 LQKENI. The CDR3 runs to 16 residues. V was cut by 3 bases and J by 5 bases, with 18 bases left in between. In DNA form, the CDR3 reads TGTGCCAGCTCACCGAGGCATCTCTCGGGGATAGATACGCAGTATTTT. Its protein is CASSPRHLSGIDTQYF.

The chain employs TRBV18 and TRBJ2-7; 11 bases match TRBD2. The trim removed 7 bases at V and 6 bases at J, leaving 5 bases unmatched. The CDR3 loop spans 13 amino acids. Germline-derived CDR1 and CDR2 are KGHSH and LQKENI. Here the CDR3 reads CASCTSGRSEQYF. The CDR3 DNA reads as TGTGCCAGCTGTACTAGCGGGAGAAGCGAGCAGTACTTC.

The rearrangement uses TRBV29-1 and TRBJ2-1; D possibly corresponds to TRBD1 (5 bases). Looked up from germline, CDR1 is SQVTM and CDR2 is ANQGSEA. The CDR3 spans 13 residues. V lost 5 bases and J lost 9, with 17 bases in between. CDR3 nucleotide sequence: TGCAGCGTTAGCCCAGGGTTCGCTGCTGAGCAGTTCTTC. Protein: CSVSPGFAAEQFF.

The rearrangement uses TRBV5-6 and TRBJ2-7; tentatively, D is TRBD2 (5 bases). Germline V gene sequence: CDR1 SGHDT, CDR2 YYEEEE. Trimming removed 4 bases from V and 3 bases from J, with 8 bases in between. The CDR3 has 12 residues. The CDR3 protein is CASSLEGYEQYF. In DNA, the CDR3 is TGTGCCAGCAGCCTTGAGGGCTACGAGCAGTACTTC.

The chain recombines TRBV9 with TRBJ2-7, with unresolved D. V shed 4 bases and J shed 2 bases, with 7 bases lying between them. Germline CDR1 SGDLS, CDR2 YYNGEE. The CDR3 extends over 12 amino acids. The CDR3, as DNA: TGTGCCAGCAGCCCCCGGGCCTACGAGCAGTACTTC. Protein sequence: CASSPRAYEQYF.

The chain is built from TRBV7-8 and TRBJ2-4; D perhaps matches TRBD1 (5 bases). CDR1 SGHVS and CDR2 FQNEAQ come from the germline V gene. Trimming removed 3 bases at V and 7 bases at J, with 10 bases between. This CDR3 comprises 13 residues. The CDR3 nucleotides are TGTGCCAGCAGCTTTAGACAGAGTAACATTCAGTACTTC. Amino acid sequence: CASSFRQSNIQYF.

This sequence joins TRBV13 and TRBJ2-7; D perhaps matches TRBD2 (5 bases). Looked up from germline, CDR1 is PRHDT and CDR2 is FYEKMQ (reference sequence). This CDR3 region has 11 residues. Trimming cost V 3 bases and J 7 bases, with 7 bases left between them. CDR3 sequence: CASSFRGEQYF. CDR3 nucleotide sequence: TGTGCCAGCAGCTTTCGAGGGGAGCAGTACTTC.

Concerning this clone itself: This likely comes from a read error, as the CDR3 has no conserved phenylalanine or tryptophan at its end. The genes are TRBV6-6 and TRBJ1-2; D possibly corresponds to TRBD1 (5 bases). This CDR3 has 14 residues. CDR1 is MNHNY, CDR2 SVGAGI, per germline (reference sequence). V was clipped by 10 bases and J by 6 bases, with 21 bases between them. The CDR3 nucleotides are TGTGCCACCAGCGTCAACCAGGGTATCGATGGCTACACCCTC. Its translation is CATSVNQGIDGYTL.

This clone was found a few times. This chain connects TRBV19 to TRBJ1-5; 8 bases align to TRBD1. The CDR3 loop spans 14 amino acids. J was trimmed by 4 bases and V by 5 bases; bases with no gene match: 4. Germline lookup yields CDR1 LNHDA and CDR2 SQIVND (reference sequence). The CDR3 here is CASSGRQGNQPQHF. The CDR3 DNA is TGTGCCAGTAGTGGTCGACAGGGGAATCAGCCCCAGCATTTT.

The gene calls are TRBV7-6 and TRBJ2-3; 9 bases align to TRBD2. Germline loops: CDR1 SGHVS, CDR2 FNYEAQ. The V gene end was trimmed by 1 base and the J gene end by 8 bases; junction bases not matched to a gene: 16. This CDR3 spans 18 amino acids. The CDR3 DNA is TGTGCCAGCAGCTTAGTATCTTCGTCTAGCGGGGAGTTGATTACGCAGTATTTT. It is translated as CASSLVSSSSGELITQYF. Supplemented by reference TRBV7-6 and TRBJ2-3, the full variable domain reads GAGVSQSPRYKVTKRGQDVALRCDPISGHVSLYWYRQALGQGPEFLTYFNYEAQQDKSGLPNDRFSAERPEGSISTLTIQRTEQRDSAMYRCASSLVSSSSGELITQYFGPGTRLTVL.

This chain connects TRBV5-6 to TRBJ1-2; possibly TRBD1 for D (6 bases). Between the trimmed V and J ends, which lost 0 bases and 6 bases, there was a span of 18 bases. The CDR3 has 16 amino acids. Germline CDR1 SGHDT, CDR2 YYEEEE. The CDR3: CASSLGPRGQLNGYTF. The DNA for the CDR3 is TGTGCCAGCAGCTTGGGCCCGCGGGGGCAGTTGAATGGCTACACCTTC.

The chain combines TRBV5-4 with TRBJ2-3; a weak D match, TRBD2 (5 bases). The CDR3 is made up of 15 amino acids. Germline CDR1 reads SGHNT; CDR2 reads YYREEE (reference sequence). The V end was cut by 0 bases, the J end by 6 bases, with 14 bases between. For the CDR3, the DNA is TGTGCCAGCAGCTTGGGGAACGGGGTGACTGATACGCAGTATTTT. Translation gives CASSLGNGVTDTQYF. The complete variable domain, with remaining parts taken from reference TRBV5-4 and TRBJ2-3, reads ETGVTQSPTHLIKTRGQQVTLRCSSQSGHNTVSWYQQALGQGPQFIFQYYREEENGRGNFPPRFSGLQFPNYSSELNVNALELDDSALYLCASSLGNGVTDTQYFGPGTRLTVL.

This clone was counted a few times. The CDR3, as DNA: TGCGCCAGCAGCTTAGCGGGAGAAGTAGAGACCCAGTACTTC. This gives the protein CASSLAGEVETQYF. This rearrangement joins TRBV5-1 to TRBJ2-5; 8 bases are a match to TRBD2. Germline V CDR1 and CDR2: SGHRS, YFSETQ. Trimming at V came to 2 bases and at J to 4 bases, leaving 4 bases not matched to a gene. The CDR3 is 14 amino acids.

This clone showed up just once. The chain carries TRBV4-2 and TRBJ2-5; 8 bases fit TRBD2. Per the germline V gene, CDR1 is LGHNA and CDR2 is YNFKEQ. The CDR3 runs to 14 residues. V gave up 2 bases and J gave up 5 bases; unmatched junction bases: 4. CDR3 DNA sequence: TGTGCCAGCAGCCAACATAGCGGGGTGGAGACCCAGTACTTC. Translation: CASSQHSGVETQYF.

This sequence joins TRBV6-1 and TRBJ1-4; 9 positions agree with TRBD1. The J segment lost 7 bases and the V segment lost 1 base, leaving 1 base of the junction unmatched. This CDR3 comprises 14 residues. Germline V gene lookup returns CDR1 MNHNS and CDR2 SASEGT. The CDR3 sequence: CASSEGTGVEKLFF. The CDR3 DNA reads as TGTGCCAGCAGTGAAGGGACAGGGGTTGAAAAACTGTTTTTT.

This clone was picked up one time. This chain uses TRBV6-5 with TRBJ2-5; no clear D. Germline lookup yields CDR1 MNHEY and CDR2 SVGAGI. The V end lost 2 bases, the J end lost 5 bases, and 18 bases lay between the germline ends. The CDR3 consists of 16 residues. The chain's CDR3 is CASSYTPLIRYETQYF. In DNA form, the CDR3 reads TGTGCCAGCAGTTACACTCCTCTGATTAGATATGAGACCCAGTACTTC.

The CDR3 nucleotides read TGCAGCGTTGAAGATCTGGTGGGACAATACCAAGAGACCCAGTACTTC. Amino acid sequence: CSVEDLVGQYQETQYF. The chain employs TRBV29-1 and TRBJ2-5, with D perhaps TRBD1 (6 bases). This CDR3 is 16 amino acids long. V lost 0 bases to trimming and J lost 0 bases, with 14 bases between them. CDR1 and CDR2 from the germline V gene are SQVTM and ANQGSEA.

The rearrangement uses TRBV7-2 and TRBJ1-5; a weak D match, TRBD1 (5 bases). V was shortened by 5 bases and J by 2 bases, with 7 bases between the two germline ends. The CDR3 is made up of 13 amino acids. Germline values: CDR1 SGHTA, CDR2 FQGNSA. The CDR3 DNA reads TGTGCCAGCAGCCAGACAGGCAATCAGCCCCAGCATTTT. Its protein product is CASSQTGNQPQHF.

The rearrangement links TRBV9 to TRBJ2-5, with D tentatively TRBD2 (6 bases). V shed 3 bases and J shed 9 bases, with 24 bases lying between them. The germline V gene has CDR1 SGDLS and CDR2 YYNGEE. The length of the CDR3 is 16 residues. The CDR3 DNA sequence: TGTGCCAGCAGCGCCGCGGGTAGCGGAGTGCCCTCGCCCCAGTACTTC. Residues: CASSAAGSGVPSPQYF.

The chain links TRBV7-2 to TRBJ1-5; D may be TRBD1 (5 bases). This CDR3 spans 15 amino acids. The germline CDR1 and CDR2 sequences are SGHTA and FQGNSA. V lost 3 bases to trimming and J lost 2 bases, with 11 bases between them. This CDR3 reads CASSFWGEGNQPQHF. CDR3 sequence (DNA): TGTGCCAGCAGCTTCTGGGGGGAGGGCAATCAGCCCCAGCATTTT.

This CDR3 is CASSRGGRGTEAFF. The CDR3 DNA reads TGTGCCAGCAGCCGTGGCGGCAGGGGCACTGAAGCTTTCTTT. The rearrangement joins TRBV4-2 to TRBJ1-1, with D possibly TRBD1 on 6 matching bases. Germline CDR1 LGHNA, CDR2 YNFKEQ. CDR3 size: 14 residues. Trimming removed 4 bases at V and 4 bases at J, with 13 bases between.

The chain carries TRBV19 and TRBJ1-1; TRBD1 aligns across 8 bases. J lost 4 bases, V lost 7 bases, and 14 bases had no gene match. This CDR3 is 16 amino acids long. The germline V gene has CDR1 LNHDA and CDR2 SQIVND (reference sequence). CDR3 sequence (DNA): TGTGCCAGTATGTCAGAAGGAGGACAGGGCAGCACTGAAGCTTTCTTT. Encoded protein: CASMSEGGQGSTEAFF.

The chain carries TRBV6-6 and TRBJ2-5, with TRBD1 matching 7 bases. V lost 2 bases and J lost 4; bases outside the gene matches: 4. Germline V gene data show CDR1 as MNHNY and CDR2 as SVGAGI (reference sequence). The CDR3 is made up of 14 amino acids. CDR3 in amino acids: CASSYRTGGETQYF. For the CDR3, the DNA is TGTGCCAGCAGTTACCGGACAGGTGGAGAGACCCAGTACTTC.